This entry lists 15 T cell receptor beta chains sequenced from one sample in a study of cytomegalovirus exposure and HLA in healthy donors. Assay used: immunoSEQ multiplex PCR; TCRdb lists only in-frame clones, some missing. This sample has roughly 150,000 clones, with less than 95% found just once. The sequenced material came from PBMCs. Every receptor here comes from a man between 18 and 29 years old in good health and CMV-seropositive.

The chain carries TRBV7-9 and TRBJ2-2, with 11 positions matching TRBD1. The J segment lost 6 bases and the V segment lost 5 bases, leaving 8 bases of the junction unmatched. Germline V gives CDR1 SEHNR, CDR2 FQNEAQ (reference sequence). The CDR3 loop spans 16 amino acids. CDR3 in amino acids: CASSRDRGSSPGELFF. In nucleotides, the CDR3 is TGTGCCAGCAGCAGGGACAGGGGGAGTTCCCCCGGGGAGCTGTTTTTT.

Written as DNA, the CDR3 is TGCAGCGTCCAAGCGGGAGGGCCCTACGAGCAGTACTTC. It yields the protein CSVQAGGPYEQYF. The chain carries TRBV29-1 and TRBJ2-7; 10 bases align to TRBD2. The CDR3 runs to 13 residues. Germline CDR1 SQVTM, CDR2 ANQGSEA. Germline trimming cut 6 bases from V and 2 bases from J; bases unmatched to any gene: 4.

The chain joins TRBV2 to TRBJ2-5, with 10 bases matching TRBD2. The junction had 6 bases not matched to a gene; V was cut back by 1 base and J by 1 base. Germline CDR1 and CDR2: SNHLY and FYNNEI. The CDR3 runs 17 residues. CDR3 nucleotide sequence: TGTGCCAGCAGTGAAGGAAGATGGACTAGCGGCCAAGAGACCCAGTACTTC. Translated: CASSEGRWTSGQETQYF.

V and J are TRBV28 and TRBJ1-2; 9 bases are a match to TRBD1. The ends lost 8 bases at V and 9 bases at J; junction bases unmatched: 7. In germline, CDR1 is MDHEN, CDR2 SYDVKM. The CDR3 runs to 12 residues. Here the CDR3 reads CASLPGQGRYTF. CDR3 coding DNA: TGTGCCAGCCTACCGGGACAGGGACGCTACACCTTC.

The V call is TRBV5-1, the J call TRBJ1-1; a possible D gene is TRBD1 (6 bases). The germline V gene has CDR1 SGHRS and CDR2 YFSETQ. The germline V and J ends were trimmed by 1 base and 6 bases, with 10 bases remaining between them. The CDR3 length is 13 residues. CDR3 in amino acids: CASSLSTGPEAFF. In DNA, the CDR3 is TGCGCCAGCAGCTTGTCCACAGGGCCTGAAGCTTTCTTT.

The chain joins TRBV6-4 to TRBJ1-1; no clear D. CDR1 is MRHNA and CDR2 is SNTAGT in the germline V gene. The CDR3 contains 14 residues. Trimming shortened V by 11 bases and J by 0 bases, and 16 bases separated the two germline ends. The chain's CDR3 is CAGRTVPMNTEAFF. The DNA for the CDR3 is TGTGCCGGGAGGACTGTCCCGATGAACACTGAAGCTTTCTTT.

In DNA, the CDR3 is TGTGCCAGCTCACCACGAGCCGGGTCCTTTATGAACACTGAAGCTTTCTTT. Protein sequence: CASSPRAGSFMNTEAFF. This sequence joins TRBV18 and TRBJ1-1, with D uncertain. This CDR3 is built from 17 residues. CDR1 KGHSH and CDR2 LQKENI come from the germline V gene. V lost 1 base to trimming and J lost 0 bases, with 15 bases between them.

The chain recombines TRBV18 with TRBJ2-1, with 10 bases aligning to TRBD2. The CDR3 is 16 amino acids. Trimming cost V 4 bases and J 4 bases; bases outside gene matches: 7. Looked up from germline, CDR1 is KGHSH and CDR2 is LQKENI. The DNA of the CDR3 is TGTGCCAGCTCACTCCTCACTAGCGGGGATTACAATGAGCAGTTCTTC. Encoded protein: CASSLLTSGDYNEQFF.

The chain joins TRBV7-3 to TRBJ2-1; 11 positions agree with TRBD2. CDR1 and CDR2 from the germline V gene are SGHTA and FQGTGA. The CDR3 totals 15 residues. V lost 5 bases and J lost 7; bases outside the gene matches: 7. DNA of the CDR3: TGTGCCAGCAGCCCATATAGCGGGAGGGTTAATGAGCAGTTCTTC. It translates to CASSPYSGRVNEQFF.

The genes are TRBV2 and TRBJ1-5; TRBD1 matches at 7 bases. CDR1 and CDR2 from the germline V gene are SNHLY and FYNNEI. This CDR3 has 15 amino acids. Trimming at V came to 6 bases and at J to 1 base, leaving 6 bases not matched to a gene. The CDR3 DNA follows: TGTGCCAGCAGCGCAGGGGGAGACAGCAATCAGCCCCAGCATTTT. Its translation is CASSAGGDSNQPQHF.

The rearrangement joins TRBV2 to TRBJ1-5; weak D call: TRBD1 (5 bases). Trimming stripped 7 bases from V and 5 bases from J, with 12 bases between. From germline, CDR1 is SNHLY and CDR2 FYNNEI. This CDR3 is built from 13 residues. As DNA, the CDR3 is TGTGCCAGCAACTACAGGACCGATCAGCCCCAGCATTTT. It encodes CASNYRTDQPQHF.

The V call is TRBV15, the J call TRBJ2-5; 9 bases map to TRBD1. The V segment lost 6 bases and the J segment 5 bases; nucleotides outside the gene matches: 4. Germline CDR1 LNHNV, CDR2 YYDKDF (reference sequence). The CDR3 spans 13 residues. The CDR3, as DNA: TGTGCCACCAGTAACAGGGGGCGTGAGACCCAGTACTTC. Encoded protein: CATSNRGRETQYF.

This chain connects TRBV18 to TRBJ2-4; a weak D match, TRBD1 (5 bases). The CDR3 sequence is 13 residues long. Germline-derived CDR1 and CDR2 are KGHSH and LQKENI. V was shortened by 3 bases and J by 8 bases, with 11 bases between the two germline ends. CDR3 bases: TGTGCCAGCTCACCCTCCTCCAGGGACATTCAGTACTTC. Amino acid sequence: CASSPSSRDIQYF.

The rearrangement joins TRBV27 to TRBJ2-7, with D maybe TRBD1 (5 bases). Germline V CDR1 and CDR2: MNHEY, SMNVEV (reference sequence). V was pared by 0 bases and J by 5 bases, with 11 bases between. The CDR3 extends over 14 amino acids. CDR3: CASSLSPGSNEQYF. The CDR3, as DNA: TGTGCCAGCAGTTTATCACCAGGGTCCAACGAGCAGTACTTC.

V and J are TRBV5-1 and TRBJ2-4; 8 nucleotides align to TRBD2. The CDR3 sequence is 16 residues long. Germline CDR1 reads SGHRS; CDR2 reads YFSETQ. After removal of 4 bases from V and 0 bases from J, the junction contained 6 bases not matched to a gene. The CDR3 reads CASSQTSGKAKNIQYF. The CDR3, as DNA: TGCGCCAGCAGCCAAACTAGCGGAAAAGCCAAAAACATTCAGTACTTC.